The T cell receptor beta chain under discussion was sequenced for a study of T cell clonotyping in hematopoietic cell transplantation. The study's findings and limits: Broader posttransplant TCR repertoire diversity was predicted by graft donor and pretransplant recipient Inverse Simpson Index values. Recipient TCR diversity dropped after transplant; expanded clonotypes rose from day 30 to 180. CD4 and CD8 repertoire contributions could not be separated without sorting. At the given depth, recipient repertoires were over 95% de novo clonotypes.

This clone has only one observation. What it binds is unknown. The table came from immunoSEQ multiplex PCR; TCRdb's copy has only in-frame clones and leaves some out. The sample includes 11,000 to 15,000 clones, about 93% of them seen just once. The TCR was taken from a male patient aged 55 to 70 who had an allogeneic stem cell transplant from an unrelated donor, so the T cells may come from the graft donor. Some clones in this sample may be carry-over from other donors' samples. The sample in question was PBMCs, obtained 30 days after allogeneic stem cell transplant.

CDR3 protein: CASSTDPLDTQYF. The CDR3 DNA reads TGTGCCAGCAGCACTGACCCGCTAGACACGCAGTATTTT. This chain uses TRBV7-3 with TRBJ2-3; D not certain. CDR1 is SGHTA, CDR2 FQGTGA, per germline. This CDR3 contains 13 residues. The V gene lost 5 bases and the J gene lost 9 bases, with 15 bases spanning the gap.